Listed here is a single T cell receptor (beta chain). The sample is drawn from a study of radiotherapy plus CTLA-4 blockade in lung cancer. TCRdb's table, derived via immunoSEQ multiplex PCR, lists solely in-frame clones and lacks some. The sample comprises over 60,000 clones, roughly 86% of which are singletons, and approximately 0.9% rests with the top ten. This specimen was peripheral blood, taken from a patient treated with radiotherapy plus ipilimumab. This receptor was obtained from a human donor with non-small cell lung cancer who had stable disease on radiotherapy plus ipilimumab.

In DNA form, the CDR3 reads TGTGCCAGCAGCCTACGAGCGGTCGCGAACACCGGGGAGCTGTTTTTT. This sequence encodes CASSLRAVANTGELFF. The genes are TRBV7-3 and TRBJ2-2, with D possibly TRBD2 on 5 matching bases. The germline V gene has CDR1 SGHTA and CDR2 FQGTGA. The CDR3 consists of 16 residues. V lost 5 bases and J lost 0, with 13 bases in between.